This TCR beta chain is from a study of technical replicates of blood from several donors. Germline CDR1 and CDR2: SNHLY and FYNNEI. This CDR3 is 13 amino acids long. V was pared by 2 bases and J by 2 bases, with 6 bases between. Method: immunoSEQ multiplex PCR; TCRdb's copy keeps in-frame clones and lacks some. The sample includes under 95,000 clones, roughly 94% of them seen just once. The chain employs TRBV2 and TRBJ1-1; D gene ambiguous. This TCR was sampled from a human donor in good health. Sequenced material: T cells isolated from PBMCs. Written as DNA, the CDR3 is TGTGCCAGCAGTGAAACAGTTAACACTGAAGCTTTCTTT. Translated: CASSETVNTEAFF.